The rows below give T cell receptor beta chains drawn from one sample of a study of shared clonotypes between healthy human individuals. Data came from immunoSEQ multiplex PCR; TCRdb stores just in-frame clones and leaves some out. The sample includes 2 million to 2.5 million clones, about 95% of them seen just once. The sequenced sample consisted of naive CD8+ T cells sorted from blood. All receptors derive from a man between 18 and 35 years old in good health. The CDR3 runs from the conserved cysteine through the conserved F or W. D genes are given only for firm matches. A clone size is listed for some rows: how often the clone was seen (once, few, many), or a class if it is expanded.

cdr3_nt: TGTGCCAGCAGCGATAGCGGGAGCCGGGCAGATACGCAGTATTTT
cdr3_aa: CASSDSGSRADTQYF
d_call: TRBD2
clone_size: .
j_call: TRBJ2-3
v_call: TRBV9

cdr3_nt: TGTGCCAGCTCACCGGCCCCGACAGGGTATGGCTACACCTTC
cdr3_aa: CASSPAPTGYGYTF
d_call: TRBD1
clone_size: .
j_call: TRBJ1-2
v_call: TRBV18

cdr3_nt: TGTGCCAGCAGACCTTTGGGGACCGGGGAGCTGTTTTTT
cdr3_aa: CASRPLGTGELFF
d_call: .
clone_size: .
j_call: TRBJ2-2
v_call: TRBV13

cdr3_nt: TGTGCCAGCAGTTTATCCCCGGCAGGGTTCTACGAGCAGTACTTC
cdr3_aa: CASSLSPAGFYEQYF
d_call: .
clone_size: .
j_call: TRBJ2-7
v_call: TRBV28

cdr3_nt: TGCGGAGGGGGCAGGATTAACACAGATACGCAGTATTTT
cdr3_aa: CGGGRINTDTQYF
d_call: .
clone_size: .
j_call: TRBJ2-3
v_call: TRBV7-9

cdr3_nt: TGTGCCACCAGCAGAGCCCCCACAGATAGCAATCAGCCCCAGCATTTT
cdr3_aa: CATSRAPTDSNQPQHF
d_call: .
clone_size: .
j_call: TRBJ1-5
v_call: TRBV15

cdr3_nt: TGTGCCAGCAGTGAAGCACCCCCCTACGAGCAGTACTTC
cdr3_aa: CASSEAPPYEQYF
d_call: .
clone_size: .
j_call: TRBJ2-7
v_call: TRBV6-1

cdr3_nt: TGTGCCAGCAGTGAAACACAGGCGTCCTCCTACGAGCAGTACTTC
cdr3_aa: CASSETQASSYEQYF
d_call: .
clone_size: .
j_call: TRBJ2-7
v_call: TRBV6-1

cdr3_nt: TGTGCCAGCAGTGACAGGGTTTTCTACGAGCAGTACTTC
cdr3_aa: CASSDRVFYEQYF
d_call: .
clone_size: .
j_call: TRBJ2-7
v_call: TRBV2

cdr3_nt: TGTGCCAGCAGCGTTCAGGGGACTAGCACAGATACGCAGTATTTT
cdr3_aa: CASSVQGTSTDTQYF
d_call: .
clone_size: once
j_call: TRBJ2-3
v_call: TRBV9

cdr3_nt: TGTGCCAGCAGTGTAAATGATTTGGTGGGCTACACCTTC
cdr3_aa: CASSVNDLVGYTF
d_call: .
clone_size: .
j_call: TRBJ1-2
v_call: TRBV25-1

cdr3_nt: TGCGCCAGCAGCCAAGATGTCGGACAGTTTACCGCGCATTTT
cdr3_aa: CASSQDVGQFTAHF
d_call: .
clone_size: .
j_call: TRBJ1-5
v_call: TRBV4-1

cdr3_nt: TGTGCCACCAGCAGAGTCTCGGGACTAGCGGACCACGAGCTGTTTTTT
cdr3_aa: CATSRVSGLADHELFF
d_call: TRBD2
clone_size: .
j_call: TRBJ2-2
v_call: TRBV15

cdr3_nt: TGTGCCAGCAGTTTACGACCCCGACAGACCAATCAGCCCCAGCATTTT
cdr3_aa: CASSLRPRQTNQPQHF
d_call: .
clone_size: .
j_call: TRBJ1-5
v_call: TRBV28

cdr3_nt: TGTGCCAGCAGCCTACTCGGGCCGGTTTACGAGCAGTACTTC
cdr3_aa: CASSLLGPVYEQYF
d_call: .
clone_size: .
j_call: TRBJ2-7
v_call: TRBV7-2

cdr3_nt: TGTGCCAGCTCGGGACAGTCTTACGAGCAGTACTTC
cdr3_aa: CASSGQSYEQYF
d_call: TRBD1
clone_size: .
j_call: TRBJ2-7
v_call: TRBV2

cdr3_nt: TGTGCCAGCAGCTTATTATACAGTGACTATGGCTACACCTTC
cdr3_aa: CASSLLYSDYGYTF
d_call: .
clone_size: .
j_call: TRBJ1-2
v_call: TRBV7-8

cdr3_nt: TGTGCCAGCAGTTTCTCCGGCGCGAACACCGGGGAGCTGTTTTTT
cdr3_aa: CASSFSGANTGELFF
d_call: .
clone_size: .
j_call: TRBJ2-2
v_call: TRBV28